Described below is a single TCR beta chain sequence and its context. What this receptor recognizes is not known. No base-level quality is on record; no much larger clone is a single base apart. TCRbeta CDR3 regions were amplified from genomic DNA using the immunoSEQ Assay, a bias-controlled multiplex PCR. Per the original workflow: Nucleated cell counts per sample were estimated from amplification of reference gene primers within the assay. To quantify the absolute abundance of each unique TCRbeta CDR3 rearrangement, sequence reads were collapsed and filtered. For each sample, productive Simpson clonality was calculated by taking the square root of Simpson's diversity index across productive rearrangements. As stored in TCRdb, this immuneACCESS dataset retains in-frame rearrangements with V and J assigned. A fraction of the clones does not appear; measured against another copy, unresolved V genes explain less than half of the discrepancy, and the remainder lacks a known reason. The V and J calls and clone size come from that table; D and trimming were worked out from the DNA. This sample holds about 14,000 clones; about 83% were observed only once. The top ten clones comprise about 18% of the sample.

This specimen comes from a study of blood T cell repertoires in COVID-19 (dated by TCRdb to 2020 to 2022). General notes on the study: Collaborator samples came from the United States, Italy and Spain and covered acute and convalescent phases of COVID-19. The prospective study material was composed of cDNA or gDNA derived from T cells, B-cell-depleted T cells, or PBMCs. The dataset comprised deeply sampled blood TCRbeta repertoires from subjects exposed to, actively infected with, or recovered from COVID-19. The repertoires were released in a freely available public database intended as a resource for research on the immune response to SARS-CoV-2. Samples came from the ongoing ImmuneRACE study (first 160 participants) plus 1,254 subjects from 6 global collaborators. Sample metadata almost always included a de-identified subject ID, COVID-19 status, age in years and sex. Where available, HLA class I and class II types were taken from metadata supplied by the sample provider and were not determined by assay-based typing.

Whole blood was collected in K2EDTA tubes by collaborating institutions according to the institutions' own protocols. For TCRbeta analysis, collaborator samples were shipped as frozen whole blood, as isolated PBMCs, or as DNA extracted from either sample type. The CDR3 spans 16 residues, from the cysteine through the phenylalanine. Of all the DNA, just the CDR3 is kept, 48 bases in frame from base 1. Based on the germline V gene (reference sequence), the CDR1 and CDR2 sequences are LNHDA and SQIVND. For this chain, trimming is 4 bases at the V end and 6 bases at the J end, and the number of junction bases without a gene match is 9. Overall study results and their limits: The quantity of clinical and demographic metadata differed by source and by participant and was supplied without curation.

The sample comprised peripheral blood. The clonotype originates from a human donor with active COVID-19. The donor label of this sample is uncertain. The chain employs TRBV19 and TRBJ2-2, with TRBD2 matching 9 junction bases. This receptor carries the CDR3 CASSSFRSGRPGELFF. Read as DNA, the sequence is TGTGCCAGTAGTAGTTTTCGAAGCGGGAGGCCCGGGGAGCTGTTTTTT.